Each of the 30 T cell receptor beta chains below was sequenced from the same sample in a study of human versus mouse CDR3 diversity and MHC coevolution. Here immunoSEQ multiplex PCR was the method, and the copy in TCRdb shows in-frame clones only, minus some. The data show some 80,000 clones, with around 93% seen just once and over 0.12% held by the top ten. Sequenced sample: naive CD4+ T cells from blood. The subset denotes: CD45RO-negative CD62L-positive naive CD4 T cells. The receptors here all came from a person aged 25 to 75 in good health.

CDR3 DNA sequence: TGCAGCGCTAAGGATTGGGGACAGGGGCTTCACTATGGCTACACCTTC. This sequence encodes CSAKDWGQGLHYGYTF. The genes are TRBV29-1 and TRBJ1-2; 10 nucleotides agree with TRBD1. V lost 7 bases and J lost 3; bases outside the gene matches: 14. The CDR3 runs 16 residues. Looked up from germline, CDR1 is SQVTM and CDR2 is ANQGSEA.

The J gene is TRBJ1-5, the V gene TRBV19; D not certain. The CDR3 consists of 15 residues. Trimming pared 4 bases from V and 2 bases from J, leaving 12 bases between. Germline-derived CDR1 and CDR2 are LNHDA and SQIVND (reference sequence). The CDR3 region has the DNA TGTGCCAGTAGTACGGGGTTTGGGGGCAATCAGCCCCAGCATTTT. Translated: CASSTGFGGNQPQHF.

The J gene is TRBJ1-6, the V gene TRBV19, with 9 bases that match TRBD1. V was pared by 5 bases and J by 11 bases, with 7 bases of the junction left unmatched. Germline V gene lookup returns CDR1 LNHDA and CDR2 SQIVND (reference sequence). This CDR3 has 14 amino acids. The CDR3 sequence: CASSVTGTGTPLHF. CDR3 bases: TGTGCCAGTAGTGTAACCGGGACAGGGACACCCCTCCACTTT.

The sample holds one count of this clone. The V and J genes are TRBV18 and TRBJ2-1; the D is unclear. The CDR3 is made up of 11 amino acids. V was shortened by 4 bases and J by 8 bases, with 6 bases between the two germline ends. Germline-derived CDR1 and CDR2 are KGHSH and LQKENI. The CDR3 nucleotides are TGTGCCAGCTCACTAGAACATGAGCAGTTCTTC. Protein: CASSLEHEQFF.

The gene calls are TRBV10-3 and TRBJ2-7; D might be TRBD1 (6 bases). The CDR3 has 12 amino acids. Germline CDR1 is ENHRY and CDR2 is SYGVKD. Trimming took 5 bases from V and 4 from J, leaving 9 bases between them. CDR3 nucleotides: TGTGCCATCAGTACAGGGAATTACGAGCAGTACTTC. Residues: CAISTGNYEQYF.

CDR3 bases: TGTGCCAGCAGTTTAAAGGACAGGGGGACTGAAGCTTTCTTT. Protein product: CASSLKDRGTEAFF. The chain combines TRBV27 with TRBJ1-1, with TRBD1 matching 10 bases. V gave up 2 bases and J gave up 5 bases; unmatched junction bases: 2. Looked up from germline, CDR1 is MNHEY and CDR2 is SMNVEV (reference sequence). The CDR3 is 14 residues long.

The chain combines TRBV10-2 with TRBJ2-7; D perhaps matches TRBD1 (5 bases). The CDR3 spans 15 residues. The germline V and J ends were trimmed by 2 bases and 0 bases, with 11 bases remaining between them. Germline V CDR1 and CDR2: WSHSY, SAAADI. CDR3 coding DNA: TGCGCCAGCAGTGAGGGGGCGGTCAGCTCCTACGAGCAGTACTTC. Encoded protein: CASSEGAVSSYEQYF.

The J gene is TRBJ1-6, the V gene TRBV5-6; a possible D gene is TRBD1 (6 bases). Germline V gives CDR1 SGHDT, CDR2 YYEEEE. V was cut by 4 bases and J by 10 bases, with 9 bases left in between. This CDR3 is 12 amino acids long. As DNA, the CDR3 is TGTGCCAGCAGCCACAGGGTCTCACCCCTCCACTTT. This encodes CASSHRVSPLHF.

The V and J genes are TRBV27 and TRBJ1-6; unclear D gene. Germline values: CDR1 MNHEY, CDR2 SMNVEV (reference sequence). The CDR3 covers 14 residues. Trimming shortened V by 5 bases and J by 2 bases, and 7 bases separated the two germline ends. The CDR3 DNA reads TGTGCCAGCAGTCGGGAGCCCTATAATTCACCCCTCCACTTT. Its protein is CASSREPYNSPLHF.

The rearrangement joins TRBV15 to TRBJ2-6, with D unclear. The CDR3 is 16 amino acids. From germline, CDR1 is LNHNV and CDR2 YYDKDF (reference sequence). V was clipped by 4 bases and J by 2 bases, with 12 bases between them. CDR3 nucleotide sequence: TGTGCCACCAGCACGAGGTTAGGAGCTGGGGCCAACGTCCTGACTTTC. This gives the protein CATSTRLGAGANVLTF.

The chain joins TRBV18 to TRBJ1-6, with TRBD1 matching over 9 bases. The CDR3 extends over 14 amino acids. Losses at the gene ends were 2 bases for V and 7 bases for J; bases not matched to a gene: 0. Germline V gives CDR1 KGHSH, CDR2 LQKENI. CDR3 bases: TGTGCCAGCTCACCAGGGACAGGGAATTCACCCCTCCACTTT. Protein product: CASSPGTGNSPLHF.

This clone was recorded once. This rearrangement joins TRBV10-3 to TRBJ2-2; 7 positions agree with TRBD1. Germline assignment: CDR1 ENHRY and CDR2 SYGVKD. V trimming: 2 bases; J trimming: 3 bases; junction bases outside the gene matches: 6. The length of the CDR3 is 16 residues. CDR3 sequence (DNA): TGTGCCATCAGTGAGAAGGCAGGGGGACACACCGGGGAGCTGTTTTTT. Encoded protein: CAISEKAGGHTGELFF.

The chain couples TRBV11-2 to TRBJ1-1; TRBD1 matches at 7 bases. CDR1 is SGHAT and CDR2 is FQNNGV in the germline V gene. The V gene end was trimmed by 8 bases and the J gene end by 0 bases; junction bases not matched to a gene: 6. The CDR3 runs to 14 residues. This CDR3 is CASRFRGLNTEAFF. Written as DNA, the CDR3 is TGTGCCAGCCGGTTCAGGGGGTTGAACACTGAAGCTTTCTTT.

This sequence joins TRBV4-1 and TRBJ2-6, with D perhaps TRBD1 (6 bases). Germline V CDR1 and CDR2: MGHRA, YSYEKL. The ends were cut back, 2 bases at V and 2 bases at J, with 7 bases in the middle. The CDR3 runs to 15 residues. For the CDR3, the DNA is TGCGCCAGCAGCCAACAGGGGACTGGGGCCAACGTCCTGACTTTC. Its protein product is CASSQQGTGANVLTF.

With regard to this clone: Sequence at one end of the junction differs from germline and may be a read error. This chain joins TRBV11-2 and TRBJ2-7; D might be TRBD1 (6 bases). Germline CDR1 reads SGHAT; CDR2 reads FQNNGV. The CDR3 is 15 amino acids. The CDR3 nucleotides are TGTGCCAGCAGCTTAAGCCCAGGGGTGATCTACGGGCAGTACTTC. Translation: CASSLSPGVIYGQYF.

The V call is TRBV19, the J call TRBJ1-2; D is perhaps TRBD1 (6 bases). CDR1 LNHDA and CDR2 SQIVND come from the germline V gene (reference sequence). Trimming left V 3 bases short and J 0 bases short, with 20 bases between. The CDR3 spans 18 residues. The CDR3 reads CASSIGSSTGLANYGYTF. The CDR3 DNA reads TGTGCCAGTAGTATTGGATCCTCGACAGGCCTTGCTAACTATGGCTACACCTTC.

V gene TRBV7-3 combines with J gene TRBJ2-2, with 9 bases aligning to TRBD2. Germline CDR1 SGHTA, CDR2 FQGTGA. The CDR3 is 16 residues long. V was clipped by 5 bases and J by 1 base; unmatched bases: 5. Here the CDR3 reads CASSPLAGENTGELFF. DNA of the CDR3: TGTGCCAGCAGCCCCTTAGCGGGGGAGAACACCGGGGAGCTGTTTTTT.

The chain is built from TRBV4-2 and TRBJ2-7; D remains ambiguous. V was pared by 0 bases and J by 3 bases, with 18 bases between. The CDR3 is made up of 17 amino acids. Germline CDR1 LGHNA, CDR2 YNFKEQ. In nucleotides, the CDR3 is TGTGCCAGCAGCCAAGACTGGCATTACGGAGAGTTCTACGAGCAGTACTTC. It translates to CASSQDWHYGEFYEQYF.

The chain links TRBV7-9 to TRBJ1-2; maybe TRBD1 (5 bases). V gave up 4 bases and J gave up 8 bases, with 17 bases separating them. This CDR3 has 14 residues. The germline CDR1 and CDR2 sequences are SEHNR and FQNEAQ (reference sequence). The DNA of the CDR3 is TGTGCCAGCAGCTCCTCTTACCGCGGGGGGGGCTACACCTTC. Its translation: CASSSSYRGGGYTF.

The chain recombines TRBV2 with TRBJ1-2; D unclear. Germline-derived CDR1 and CDR2 are SNHLY and FYNNEI. Trimming stripped 0 bases from V and 5 bases from J, with 10 bases between. This CDR3 comprises 14 residues. The CDR3 spells CASSEASGPYGYTF. Here the CDR3 DNA reads TGTGCCAGCAGTGAAGCATCTGGGCCGTATGGCTACACCTTC.

The J gene is TRBJ1-3, the V gene TRBV21-1; whether TRBD1, the table's D call, matches the DNA was not checked. TRBV21-1 is flagged as a pseudogene. The CDR3 totals 21 residues. The DNA for the CDR3 is TGTGCCAGCAGCAAAAGCGACGGAAGGGGGACAGGGGCGAGCTCTGGAAACACCATATATTTT. This sequence encodes CASSKSDGRGTGASSGNTIYF.

The rearrangement links TRBV6-5 to TRBJ2-5; TRBD1 matches at 9 bases. The DNA end lines up better with TRBJ2-7; the J call may be wrong. The germline CDR1 and CDR2 sequences are MNHEY and SVGAGI. This CDR3 is built from 16 residues. Written as DNA, the CDR3 is TGTGCCAGCAGTTACGCACCGGGACAGGGAAAATACGAGCAGTACTTC. It is translated as CASSYAPGQGKYEQYF.

The J gene is TRBJ2-7, the V gene TRBV4-1; 8 bases map to TRBD1. V gave up 0 bases and J gave up 2 bases; unmatched junction bases: 3. This CDR3 spans 15 amino acids. Per the germline V gene, CDR1 is MGHRA and CDR2 is YSYEKL. The CDR3 DNA sequence: TGCGCCAGCAGCCAAGATTGGGACAGGCCCTACGAGCAGTACTTC. Encoded protein: CASSQDWDRPYEQYF.

This chain joins TRBV5-1 and TRBJ2-7; D unresolved. Trimming pared 0 bases from V and 4 bases from J, leaving 8 bases between. This CDR3 contains 13 residues. CDR1 SGHRS and CDR2 YFSETQ come from the germline V gene. The CDR3 DNA sequence: TGCGCCAGCAGCTTGGACAATCAGTACGAGCAGTACTTC. Protein product: CASSLDNQYEQYF.

The V gene is TRBV27, the J gene TRBJ1-2; D might be TRBD1 (6 bases). CDR1 is MNHEY, CDR2 SMNVEV, per germline (reference sequence). The V end lost 0 bases, the J end lost 7 bases, and 12 bases lay between the germline ends. The length of the CDR3 is 14 residues. The CDR3 protein is CASSLSGGVGGYTF. CDR3 DNA: TGTGCCAGCAGTTTATCAGGGGGAGTGGGTGGCTACACCTTC.

The chain is built from TRBV10-3 and TRBJ2-3; the D gene is possibly TRBD2 (5 bases). The length of the CDR3 is 13 residues. V was cut by 4 bases and J by 1 base, with 6 bases left in between. From germline, CDR1 is ENHRY and CDR2 SYGVKD. The CDR3 DNA reads TGTGCCATCAGTGGGCGGGGCACAGATACGCAGTATTTT. Its translation is CAISGRGTDTQYF.

The V gene is TRBV11-2, the J gene TRBJ2-5; no clear D gene. The CDR3 runs to 12 residues. Germline V lookup: CDR1 SGHAT, CDR2 FQNNGV. Trimming left V 4 bases short and J 5 bases short, with 8 bases between. The DNA of the CDR3 is TGTGCCAGCAGCTCCCAGGTGGAGACCCAGTACTTC. It specifies CASSSQVETQYF.

J is TRBJ1-1 and V is TRBV5-5, with TRBD1 matching 9 bases. This CDR3 has 14 residues. The V and J ends lost 4 bases and 5 bases, in that order; junction bases with no gene match: 6. Germline CDR1 and CDR2: SGHKS and YYEKEE (reference sequence). CDR3 amino acids: CASSAGQGSTEAFF. DNA for the CDR3: TGTGCCAGCAGCGCGGGACAGGGATCGACTGAAGCTTTCTTT.

The chain carries TRBV7-9 and TRBJ1-4; a weak D match, TRBD1 (5 bases). Germline V CDR1 and CDR2: SEHNR, FQNEAQ (reference sequence). The CDR3 loop spans 13 amino acids. V lost 7 bases to trimming and J lost 5 bases, with 11 bases between them. This chain's CDR3 is CASTRQPNEKLFF. The CDR3 DNA follows: TGTGCCAGCACCCGACAGCCAAATGAAAAACTGTTTTTT.

The V call is TRBV5-1, the J call TRBJ1-1; 11 positions agree with TRBD1. The CDR3 totals 17 residues. Germline CDR1 SGHRS, CDR2 YFSETQ. J lost 1 base, V lost 4 bases, and 9 bases had no gene match. Written as DNA, the CDR3 is TGCGCCAGCAGCAAGACCGGGACAGGGGGTGGGAACACTGAAGCTTTCTTT. Translated, it gives CASSKTGTGGGNTEAFF.